The clone carrying this T cell receptor beta chain was recorded a few times. Its antigen is unknown. The data were obtained in a study of T cells after yellow fever vaccination. Study-level points and caveats: Subsequent booster samples again held most clones from primary vaccination (more than 95% CD4, about 86% CD8).

5'RACE template switching added a universal primer site and UMIs to TCR cDNA. MiXCR, applied by TCRdb to the 5' RACE reads, yields one record per CDR3 protein. The sample records roughly 330,000 distinct CDR3 sequences, about 4% being singletons. This material consisted of PBMCs, taken 5 days after the yellow fever booster vaccination. The receptor comes from a young man who received the YFV17D yellow fever vaccine.

The CDR3 region has the DNA TGTGCCTGGGGGGACAGACTGCAGTACTTC. It codes for CAWGDRLQYF. This chain connects TRBV30 to TRBJ2-7; 7 nucleotides align to TRBD1. Germline V gives CDR1 GTSNPN, CDR2 SVGIG (reference sequence). V lost 5 bases and J lost 9; bases outside the gene matches: 4. CDR3 length equals 10 residues.